The 13 T cell receptor beta chains below come from one sample, sequenced in a study of cytomegalovirus exposure and HLA in healthy donors. PCR employed 60 Vbeta and 13 Jbeta primers. The repertoire was sequenced with immunoSEQ multiplex PCR; TCRdb's copy has only in-frame clones and lacks some. The data hold around 120,000 clones, with around three quarters observed a single time. Sequencing was performed on PBMCs. Source of these receptors: a woman aged 40 to 50 in good health and CMV-seronegative.

For the CDR3, the DNA is TGTGCCAGCCGAGACAGGAACTCTGGGGCCAACGTCCTGACTTTC. Its translation: CASRDRNSGANVLTF. The J gene is TRBJ2-6, the V gene TRBV6-1, with D possibly TRBD1 on 6 matching bases. CDR1 and CDR2 from the germline V gene are MNHNS and SASEGT. This CDR3 is 15 amino acids long. Trimming took 8 bases from V and 0 from J, leaving 11 bases between them.

This sequence joins TRBV5-1 and TRBJ2-7; tentative D call: TRBD1 (6 bases). This CDR3 region has 14 residues. V lost 4 bases and J lost 0, with 11 bases in between. CDR1 and CDR2 from the germline V gene are SGHRS and YFSETQ. CDR3 in amino acids: CASSPTGDSYEQYF. The CDR3 region has the DNA TGCGCCAGCAGCCCGACAGGAGACTCCTACGAGCAGTACTTC. The full variable domain, in which reference TRBV5-1 and TRBJ2-7 provide the parts outside the CDR3, is KAGVTQTPRYLIKTRGQQVTLSCSPISGHRSVSWYQQTPGQGLQFLFEYFSETQRNKGNFPGRFSGRQFSNSRSEMNVSTLELGDSALYLCASSPTGDSYEQYFGPGTRLTVT.

As concerns this clone: An end of the junction differs from the germline gene, which may be a read error. J is TRBJ2-5 and V is TRBV2, with D unresolved. The V gene's germline CDR1 is SNHLY and CDR2 FYNNEI. CDR3 length: 13 amino acids. The CDR3 sequence is CASSDIPPLSHNF. The CDR3 nucleotides read TGTGCCAGCAGTGATATTCCGCCCCTCTCCCACAACTTC. The full variable domain, completed using reference TRBV2 and TRBJ2-5, is EPEVTQTPSHQVTQMGQEVILRCVPISNHLYFYWYRQILGQKVEFLVSFYNNEISEKSEIFDDQFSVERPDGSNFTLKIRSTKLEDSAMYFCASSDIPPLSHNFGPGTRLLVL.

The J gene is TRBJ2-2, the V gene TRBV12-1; the D call in the table, TRBD2, was not verified against the DNA. TRBV12-1 is a known pseudogene. This CDR3 contains 15 residues. The CDR3 spells CASSPWEGHTGELFF. Here the CDR3 DNA reads TGTGCCAGCAGCCCATGGGAGGGCCACACCGGGGAGCTGTTTTTT.

The chain links TRBV28 to TRBJ2-1; no firm D call. The CDR3 is 15 residues long. Deletions cut 3 bases from V and 10 bases from J, with 19 bases between. Germline V gives CDR1 MDHEN, CDR2 SYDVKM. The chain's CDR3 is CASSFQLGYILEQFF. CDR3 nucleotides: TGTGCCAGCAGTTTCCAGCTCGGGTACATTCTGGAGCAGTTCTTC.

The rearrangement links TRBV4-3 to TRBJ2-1; 7 bases map to TRBD2. Germline-derived CDR1 and CDR2 are LGHNA and YSLEER. V dropped 1 base and J dropped 10; count of bases not matched to a gene: 10. This CDR3 is 15 amino acids long. The CDR3 here is CASSQAAGARREQFF. The CDR3 DNA is TGCGCCAGCAGCCAAGCGGCGGGAGCCCGTAGGGAGCAGTTCTTC.

This clone is a singleton in its sample. The genes are TRBV19 and TRBJ1-1; D perhaps matches TRBD1 (6 bases). Trimming removed 10 bases from V and 11 bases from J, with 17 bases in between. Germline V gene sequence: CDR1 LNHDA, CDR2 SQIVND (reference sequence). The CDR3 consists of 11 residues. CDR3 sequence: CATKQGLSAFF. CDR3 nucleotide sequence: TGTGCCACCAAGCAGGGGCTATCGGCTTTCTTT.

The gene calls are TRBV10-3 and TRBJ2-1, with D perhaps matching TRBD2 (5 bases). V was cut by 10 bases and J by 0 bases, with 13 bases left in between. The length of the CDR3 is 14 residues. Germline CDR1 and CDR2: ENHRY and SYGVKD. CDR3 bases: TGTGCCAGCCGGAGGCCGAGCTCCTACAATGAGCAGTTCTTC. Encoded protein: CASRRPSSYNEQFF.

The chain has TRBV28 and TRBJ1-1, with TRBD1 matching 10 bases. Unmatched junction bases numbered 8, after V lost 5 bases and J lost 5 bases. CDR1 MDHEN and CDR2 SYDVKM come from the germline V gene. The CDR3 is 15 amino acids. CDR3 nucleotides: TGTGCCAGCAGTGGTGCGACAGGGGGCGTGACTGAAGCTTTCTTT. Its translation is CASSGATGGVTEAFF.

The V gene is TRBV29-1, the J gene TRBJ1-2; 7 bases are shared with TRBD1. Germline lookup yields CDR1 SQVTM and CDR2 ANQGSEA. V lost 5 bases and J lost 8; bases outside the gene matches: 8. This CDR3 has 12 amino acids. The CDR3 region is CSVIRDRRGYTF. The CDR3 DNA reads as TGCAGCGTTATCCGGGACAGACGCGGCTACACCTTC.

This clone was seen a few times. The rearrangement uses TRBV7-6 and TRBJ2-1; the D is unclear. Trimming removed 4 bases from V and 1 base from J, with 11 bases in between. The CDR3 has 15 residues. In germline, CDR1 is SGHVS, CDR2 FNYEAQ. The chain's CDR3 is CASSSYGQSYNEQFF. For the CDR3, the DNA is TGTGCCAGCAGCTCGTATGGGCAGTCCTACAATGAGCAGTTCTTC.

This chain joins TRBV27 and TRBJ1-5; D remains unclear. The ends were cut back, 8 bases at V and 4 bases at J, with 12 bases in the middle. Germline V lookup: CDR1 MNHEY, CDR2 SMNVEV (reference sequence). The CDR3 is 13 residues long. This CDR3 reads CASALGRNQPQHF. CDR3 DNA sequence: TGTGCCAGCGCGCTGGGGAGAAATCAGCCCCAGCATTTT.

The genes are TRBV6-5 and TRBJ2-3, with D possibly matching TRBD2 (5 bases). The V end lost 6 bases, the J end lost 5 bases, and 9 bases lay between the germline ends. This CDR3 contains 12 residues. CDR1 is MNHEY, CDR2 SVGAGI, per germline. The DNA of the CDR3 is TGTGCCAGCAGGGACTCTCAAGATACGCAGTATTTT. It is translated as CASRDSQDTQYF.